This T cell receptor (beta chain) appears in the sequencing data of a study of shared clonotypes between healthy human individuals. Sequencing used immunoSEQ multiplex PCR; TCRdb keeps in-frame clones, though not all of them. This repertoire shows under 2.5 million clones, around 90% found once; its top ten account for around 0.35%. The sequenced sample consisted of naive CD4+ T cells from PBMCs. Described subset: CD45RA+ positively selected. The clonotype originates from a man aged 18 to 29 in good health. Some clones in this sample may be carry-over from other donors' samples.

CDR3 loop: CASSQRQGGQPQHF. CDR3 sequence (DNA): TGTGCCAGTAGTCAAAGACAGGGAGGGCAGCCCCAGCATTTT. This rearrangement joins TRBV19 to TRBJ1-5; 7 nucleotides agree with TRBD1. From germline, CDR1 is LNHDA and CDR2 SQIVND (reference sequence). This CDR3 is built from 14 residues. J gave up 7 bases and V 5 bases, and 8 bases lay outside the gene matches.